The source of this TCR beta chain is a study of T cell responses to AZD1222 COVID-19 vaccine. The CDR3 is 16 residues long. The germline V gene has CDR1 SGHTA and CDR2 FQGTGA. The V and J ends lost 7 bases and 1 base respectively, with 16 bases between them. This clone came up once. Its cognate antigen is unknown. TCRdb's copy holds only in-frame clones and misses some; the assay was immunoSEQ multiplex PCR. The data show approximately 170,000 clones, approximately 89% seen once. The study's findings and limits: Baseline antibody screening turned up just six seropositive AZD1222 recipients. Spike-wide coverage was observed for vaccine-associated CD4 TCRs, with dominant responses at 160-218 and 743-854. Most donors were white British, females outnumbered males, and clonal diversity was possibly underestimated. Two AZD1222 administrations were followed by greater Spike-specific TCR breadth and depth.

This TCR derives from an adult in good health. V usage is TRBV7-3 and J usage is TRBJ2-2; unclear D gene. The specimen was peripheral blood, collected on day 0 of AZD1222 vaccination. The CDR3 loop is CASTLQAPQNTGELFF. CDR3 DNA sequence: TGTGCCAGCACCCTCCAAGCGCCGCAGAACACCGGGGAGCTGTTTTTT.